Described below is a single TCR beta chain sequence and its context. Clones were read by immunoSEQ multiplex PCR, and TCRdb kept only the in-frame ones, dropping some. The table shows about 130,000 clones, with about 86% occurring only once. These data come from a study of T cell responses to AZD1222 COVID-19 vaccine. Germline values: CDR1 MNHNY, CDR2 SVGAGI (reference sequence). V shed 6 bases, J shed 4 bases, and the junction held 4 bases outside the gene matches. The CDR3 covers 14 residues. The chain employs TRBV6-6 and TRBJ2-3; TRBD2 agrees at 10 bases. Source: peripheral blood, taken on day 0 of AZD1222 vaccination. This clonotype was sampled from an adult in good health. CDR3 sequence reads: CASRSGGASDTQYF. CDR3 DNA: TGTGCCAGCAGGAGCGGGGGGGCTTCAGATACGCAGTATTTT.